This T cell receptor beta chain was observed in a study of cytomegalovirus exposure and HLA in healthy donors (dated by TCRdb to 2015 to 2018). General notes on the study: In an earlier analysis of roughly 590 of the donors, around 290 Gb of sequence data and 117 million unique TCR beta sequences from 180 million or so T cells were reported. Roughly 300 gigabases of sequencing data and around 80 million unique TCR sequences made up an early release that covered under 750 HLA-typed donors. Among the 398 genotyped donors, around 81% belonged to the genetic ancestry cluster associated with self-reported Caucasian donors. The study was designed to test whether signatures of past pathogen exposure could be identified by cataloging public T cell receptors. Using immunosequencing, the study profiled T cell repertoires from around 670 subjects and related those repertoires to cytomegalovirus serostatus. Along with the approximately 700-subject first cohort, a separate validation cohort of 120 different subjects was used. To predict cytomegalovirus infection status, the study brought together high-throughput TCR immunosequencing, statistical association of individual TCRs with disease status, and machine learning. A later analysis re-analyzed previously published TCR beta repertoires from several hundred donors and added high-resolution HLA genotyping to study TCR occurrence patterns. In the later analysis, no new phenotypic data were used to find candidate immune exposures; instead, reliance was placed on TCR beta sequences and their occurrence across donors. To decide whether each TCR beta V gene segment behaved as functional or pseudogenic, an earlier analysis of some 540 of the donors relied on high-throughput TCR beta sequencing. Donor age, sex, ethnicity and CMV serostatus were compiled together with the repertoire data. Genome-wide SNP genotypes for about three fifths of the 666 donors were used in a later genetic analysis, which treated that subset as a discovery cohort. All discovery cohort repertoires had been generated using a single sequencing platform. HLA typing covered class I and class II loci at four-digit resolution. Typing coverage differed by locus: A, B, C, DRB1 and DQB1 were typed in about 620-640 donors, DQA1 in approximately 520, DPA1 in over 600, and DPB1 in around 440. Several DR-DQ haplotypes were handled as single units for association and clustering because linkage in the cohort was strong. Among some 400 genotyped donors of the cohort, an average of approximately 240,000 unique TCR beta nucleotide sequences were sequenced per donor, roughly 20% of them non-productive. Broader findings and caveats from the paper: A further reported finding was that TCR beta sequences accurately predicted the HLA-A and HLA-B alleles for most subjects in the first cohort. In the study, approximately 160 TCR beta chains were listed as associated with cytomegalovirus. In vitro tests confirmed that a few of the cytomegalovirus-associated TCR beta chains recognize cytomegalovirus antigens. The authors suggested that the approach could potentially be generalized to other disease states and immunological phenotypes. Assigning TCR associations to individual alleles was difficult when HLA alleles, especially DR and DQ, strongly co-occurred. In a later analysis, most CMV-associated TCR beta chains were found to appear HLA-restricted, with HLA associations seemingly driven largely by CMV exposure. Roughly uniform sequencing depth across donors was assumed in presence/absence analyses, although this assumption may not hold. Compared with equally common non-associated chains, HLA-associated TCR beta chains in a later analysis were more clonally expanded and had lower generation probabilities. In a later analysis, 16,951 TCR beta sequences were associated with specific HLA alleles at a false discovery rate of 0.05. The cohort was sequenced for TCR beta chains only, and without alpha or paired-chain data the features that could be detected were limited. The 87-base-pair reads could not distinguish some IMGT-functional V segments, including TRBV6-2 and TRBV6-3, so those segments were excluded. A later genetic analysis associated a missense DCLRE1C variant with V-gene and J-gene trimming of TCR beta chains, and an independent cohort replicated the association. Across donors, most TCR sequences were observed very rarely, whereas some public TCRs were present in many individuals. The classifier was reported to diagnose cytomegalovirus status with high specificity and sensitivity in both the original cohort and the validation cohort. Because HLA typing was missing for some donors at each locus, association tests included only the typed subset. A group of highly shared sequence variants was considered likely to be a technical artifact of the sequencing pipeline. Linkage disequilibrium might explain the correlated functional status among segregating V segments, but an unknown experimental factor could not be excluded. The earlier analysis of a few hundred of the donors excluded approximately 15 rarely observed V segments, including chromosome 9 orphons, because counts were too low. CMV serostatus was the only immune exposure information available for the cohort. A later analysis reported that several top co-occurrence clusters appeared linked to parvovirus B19, influenza, CMV and Epstein-Barr virus. According to a later analysis, TCR association rates differed among HLA loci, with DRB1 alleles showing the most associated TCRs and HLA-C alleles showing the fewest. Compared with the approximately 600-donor mean, donors in an Asian-associated ancestry cluster had fewer N-insertions in productive TCRs, according to a later genetic analysis. An earlier analysis of approximately 590 of the donors showed that most TCR beta V segments appeared in productive rearrangements either about 90% or about 30% of the time, which broadly matched IMGT annotations.

About this clone: No antigen is known for it. Nothing much larger sits one base from this clone, and base qualities are not available.

The library was built by means of the immunoSEQ multiplex PCR assay. For the multiplex PCR, a mixture combining 60 forward primers for TCR Vbeta segments and 13 reverse primers for TCR Jbeta segments was used. The CDR3 region of rearranged TCR beta genes was amplified from genomic DNA with a multiplex PCR assay. On the Illumina HiSeq System, the amplified TCR beta libraries were sequenced as 87-base-pair reads. In the authors' own workflow: A later analysis counted tens of millions of unique TCR beta chains across the 550 to 800 repertoires, and around 9.9 million of these chains were shared by at least two donors. A nearest-neighbor algorithm error-corrected the raw reads and collapsed the reads into unique sequences, merging closely related sequences to remove PCR and sequencing errors. V, D and J gene segments were assigned by aligning CDR3 sequences to IMGT reference sequences. Each retained sequence needed at least a six-nucleotide match to both a V gene segment and a J gene segment. Rearrangements were called productive when the CDR3 lacked stop codons and stayed in frame with V and J; all others were non-productive. CDR3 was defined by IMGT convention, running from the second conserved V-encoded cysteine to the conserved J-encoded phenylalanine. In an earlier analysis of some 550 of the donors, sequences lacking an unambiguous match to a single V gene segment were excluded. In an earlier analysis of more than 500 of the donors, a V segment was called functional when productive rearrangements were above 56.7%, and segregating when the standard deviation between donors exceeded 5%. A statistical classification framework was developed to diagnose cytomegalovirus status using the catalog of TCR beta chain sequences. A later analysis assigned V and J genes by comparing TCR nucleotide sequences with IMGT/GENE-DB human TR gene sequences. A later analysis assigned CDR3 sequences and most-parsimonious VDJ recombination scenarios with the TCRdist pipeline. In a later analysis, every TCR beta chain was defined by the combination of its CDR3 amino acid sequence and its V-gene family, and reads without a unique V-gene family were dropped. A later analysis removed 592 highly shared, low-generation-probability nucleotide sequences to deal with suspected cross-contamination and a sequencing artifact. In a later analysis, a clonal expansion index was calculated for each public chain from normalized within-repertoire ranks of inferred template counts. Generation probabilities in a later analysis came from a VDJ recombination model fitted to out-of-frame rearrangements, and those results were checked against IGoR. Hypergeometric tests were used in a later analysis to score TCR-TCR, TCR-HLA and TCR-CMV co-occurrence, with a repertoire-size bias correction applied to the TCR pairs. False discovery rates were estimated in a later analysis by permuting HLA or CMV assignments 20 times. In a later analysis, co-occurring TCRs were grouped with DBSCAN, and TCRdist sequence similarity was added when clustering was performed within HLA-allele-positive subsets. For co-occurrence clustering, repertoires with fewer than 30,000 or more than 120,000 public chains were excluded, along with five repertoires with anomalous nucleotide sharing. The immuneACCESS repertoire file appears here via TCRdb, limited to in-frame rearrangements. These files lack a portion of the clones; in checked studies, under half of the deficit traces to unresolved V genes, and the cause of the others is not known. V and J calls and clone size are copied from that table; D and trimming were computed from the DNA. For this sample there are over 150,000 clones; around 68% appear just once. The leading ten clones occupy roughly 2.7% of the sample.

Trimming takes 5 bases off V and 4 bases off J; junction bases not matched to a gene: 10. Taken from the germline V gene, the CDR1 and CDR2 loops are SGHTS and YDEGEE. From the cysteine through the phenylalanine, the CDR3 covers 16 amino acids. Only the CDR3 portion is preserved as DNA: 48 bases, with reading frame beginning at the first base. The cohort consisted of 670 or so healthy bone marrow donors. Cohort members were all nominally healthy when sampled, although unrecorded immune exposures were likely present. The donor was CMV seropositive and was included in the group of some 290 seropositive cohort members. Every donor gave a peripheral blood sample, and the peripheral blood mononuclear cells from that sample were used for TCR beta sequencing. The Qiagen DNeasy Blood Extraction Kit was used to extract genomic DNA from the blood cell samples.

In this chain, TRBV5-8 is recombined with TRBJ2-1; the junction holds 9 bases that match TRBD1. Sample: PBMCs. The TCR sequence derives from a woman in her thirties or forties in good health and CMV-seropositive. The CDR3 sequence is CASRLIGQGKYNEQFF. The DNA sequence is as follows: TGTGCCAGCAGGCTGATAGGACAGGGGAAATACAATGAGCAGTTCTTC.